Listed below are T cell receptor beta chains from one sample, sequenced in a study of follicular helper T cells after annual influenza vaccination. Only in-frame clones appear in the TCRdb table, and some are missing; sequencing was by immunoSEQ multiplex PCR. This sample has about 11,000 clones, with 80% to 85% found just once. Sample: CXCR5- memory CD4+ T cells sorted from blood, taken 6 weeks after influenza vaccination. These TCRs come from an adult who received the influenza vaccine. CDR3s include the opening cysteine and the closing phenylalanine or tryptophan. The D gene is left open where the match is weak. Rows give clone size only sometimes, using once, few, many, or a class for an expanded clone.

d_gene: TRBD1; v_gene: TRBV28; abundance: .; j_gene: TRBJ2-7; CDR3aa: CASSRGSLGPYEQYF; CDR3nt: TGTGCCAGCAGCAGGGGGTCCCTGGGCCCCTACGAGCAGTACTTC
d_gene: TRBD1; v_gene: TRBV5-4; abundance: .; j_gene: TRBJ2-4; CDR3aa: CASSPGTGRGDIQYF; CDR3nt: TGTGCCAGCAGCCCTGGGACAGGCAGGGGGGACATTCAGTACTTC
d_gene: .; v_gene: TRBV29-1; abundance: .; j_gene: TRBJ1-2; CDR3aa: CSVGGEGTPYGYTF; CDR3nt: TGCAGCGTTGGCGGGGAGGGAACACCCTATGGCTACACCTTC
d_gene: .; v_gene: TRBV28; abundance: few; j_gene: TRBJ1-2; CDR3aa: CASSSMLNGYTF; CDR3nt: TGTGCCAGCAGTTCAATGTTAAATGGCTACACCTTC
d_gene: .; v_gene: TRBV6-5; abundance: once; j_gene: TRBJ2-7; CDR3aa: CASSYNRAMDLEQYF; CDR3nt: TGTGCCAGCAGTTACAACAGGGCGATGGACCTCGAGCAGTACTTC
d_gene: TRBD1; v_gene: TRBV27; abundance: .; j_gene: TRBJ1-5; CDR3aa: CASSSDRGGYQPQHF; CDR3nt: TGTGCCAGCAGTTCCGACAGGGGAGGCTATCAGCCCCAGCATTTT
d_gene: .; v_gene: TRBV7-2; abundance: .; j_gene: TRBJ1-5; CDR3aa: CASSSAGARNQPQHF; CDR3nt: TGTGCCAGCAGCTCAGCGGGGGCTCGCAATCAGCCCCAGCATTTT
d_gene: .; v_gene: TRBV7-9; abundance: .; j_gene: TRBJ1-1; CDR3aa: CASSLGGTANTEAFF; CDR3nt: TGTGCCAGCAGCTTAGGAGGCACCGCGAACACTGAAGCTTTCTTT
d_gene: .; v_gene: TRBV30; abundance: .; j_gene: TRBJ2-3; CDR3aa: CAWRAQGLAPSGTQYF; CDR3nt: TGTGCCTGGAGGGCCCAAGGCCTAGCGCCCTCTGGTACGCAGTATTTT
d_gene: TRBD1; v_gene: TRBV18; abundance: .; j_gene: TRBJ2-3; CDR3aa: CASSSTGAVTDTQYF; CDR3nt: TGTGCCAGCTCGTCAACAGGGGCTGTCACAGATACGCAGTATTTT
d_gene: .; v_gene: TRBV7-2; abundance: few; j_gene: TRBJ1-5; CDR3aa: CASSSDRDQPQHF; CDR3nt: TGTGCCAGCAGCTCGGACAGAGATCAGCCCCAGCATTTT
d_gene: .; v_gene: TRBV6-1; abundance: .; j_gene: TRBJ2-3; CDR3aa: CASKSAPSTDTQYF; CDR3nt: TGTGCCAGCAAGTCCGCACCTAGCACAGATACGCAGTATTTT
d_gene: TRBD1; v_gene: TRBV18; abundance: .; j_gene: TRBJ1-4; CDR3aa: CASSPPGRGGEKLFF; CDR3nt: TGTGCCAGCTCACCACCGGGCAGGGGGGGCGAAAAACTGTTTTTT
d_gene: .; v_gene: TRBV4-3; abundance: .; j_gene: TRBJ2-1; CDR3aa: CASSQEGSNEQFF; CDR3nt: TGCGCCAGCAGCCAAGAGGGCAGCAATGAGCAGTTCTTC
d_gene: .; v_gene: TRBV18; abundance: .; j_gene: TRBJ1-5; CDR3aa: CASSPLGGNQPQHF; CDR3nt: TGTGCCAGCTCACCCCTCGGAGGAAATCAGCCCCAGCATTTT
d_gene: .; v_gene: TRBV5-8; abundance: .; j_gene: TRBJ1-5; CDR3aa: CASSSQTVNQPQHF; CDR3nt: TGTGCCAGCAGCTCCCAGACAGTAAATCAGCCCCAGCATTTT
d_gene: TRBD2; v_gene: TRBV28; abundance: once; j_gene: TRBJ2-7; CDR3aa: CASSSPSAGGHYEQYF; CDR3nt: TGTGCCAGCAGTTCCCCCTCGGCGGGAGGCCACTACGAGCAGTACTTC
d_gene: .; v_gene: TRBV10-3; abundance: .; j_gene: TRBJ1-1; CDR3aa: CAISEPRALQGKAFF; CDR3nt: TGTGCCATCAGTGAGCCCCGGGCCCTACAGGGCAAAGCTTTCTTT
d_gene: .; v_gene: TRBV28; abundance: .; j_gene: TRBJ2-7; CDR3aa: CASSSAGRTYEQYF; CDR3nt: TGTGCCAGCAGTTCAGCAGGCCGTACCTACGAGCAGTACTTC
d_gene: .; v_gene: TRBV19; abundance: .; j_gene: TRBJ1-5; CDR3aa: CASSTGGYSNQPQHF; CDR3nt: TGTGCCAGTAGCACTGGGGGGTATAGCAATCAGCCCCAGCATTTT
d_gene: TRBD1; v_gene: TRBV27; abundance: .; j_gene: TRBJ1-1; CDR3aa: CASSINRQGGEAFF; CDR3nt: TGTGCCAGCAGCATAAACCGACAGGGCGGTGAAGCTTTCTTT
d_gene: TRBD1; v_gene: TRBV27; abundance: .; j_gene: TRBJ2-1; CDR3aa: CASSIGQGPYNEQFF; CDR3nt: TGTGCCAGCAGTATCGGACAGGGACCCTACAATGAGCAGTTCTTC
d_gene: TRBD2; v_gene: TRBV6-5; abundance: .; j_gene: TRBJ2-1; CDR3aa: CASSYSWTSNEQFF; CDR3nt: TGTGCCAGCAGTTACTCGTGGACTAGCAATGAGCAGTTCTTC
d_gene: TRBD1; v_gene: TRBV4-2; abundance: .; j_gene: TRBJ2-2; CDR3aa: CASSQADRAPNTGELFF; CDR3nt: TGTGCCAGCAGCCAAGCCGACAGGGCCCCGAACACCGGGGAGCTGTTTTTT
d_gene: TRBD2; v_gene: TRBV2; abundance: .; j_gene: TRBJ2-5; CDR3aa: CASRETPSTSGGETQYF; CDR3nt: TGTGCCAGCAGGGAAACGCCTTCTACTAGCGGGGGGGAGACCCAGTACTTC
d_gene: TRBD1; v_gene: TRBV2; abundance: .; j_gene: TRBJ2-1; CDR3aa: CAILSGTGAHNEQFF; CDR3nt: TGTGCCATCTTATCCGGGACAGGGGCTCACAATGAGCAGTTCTTC
d_gene: .; v_gene: TRBV7-6; abundance: .; j_gene: TRBJ1-2; CDR3aa: CASSPDELYGYTF; CDR3nt: TGTGCCAGCAGCCCAGACGAGCTATATGGCTACACCTTC
d_gene: TRBD2; v_gene: TRBV5-1; abundance: few; j_gene: TRBJ2-1; CDR3aa: CASSLGLAGGHEQFF; CDR3nt: TGCGCCAGCAGCTTGGGACTAGCGGGGGGGCATGAGCAGTTCTTC
d_gene: .; v_gene: TRBV6-5; abundance: .; j_gene: TRBJ1-1; CDR3aa: CASSYKGMNTEAFF; CDR3nt: TGTGCCAGCAGTTACAAAGGGATGAACACTGAAGCTTTCTTT
d_gene: .; v_gene: TRBV6-4; abundance: .; j_gene: TRBJ1-2; CDR3aa: CASSDSATASYGYTF; CDR3nt: TGTGCCAGCAGTGACTCGGCCACCGCTAGCTATGGCTACACCTTC
d_gene: TRBD1; v_gene: TRBV29-1; abundance: .; j_gene: TRBJ1-2; CDR3aa: CSTQARGVNGYTF; CDR3nt: TGCAGCACCCAGGCCAGGGGGGTTAATGGCTACACCTTC
d_gene: TRBD1; v_gene: TRBV10-1; abundance: few; j_gene: TRBJ2-7; CDR3aa: CASRVGQGRYEQYF; CDR3nt: TGCGCCAGCCGGGTCGGACAGGGAAGGTACGAGCAGTACTTC
d_gene: TRBD2; v_gene: TRBV27; abundance: .; j_gene: TRBJ2-5; CDR3aa: CASSLSGGQETQYF; CDR3nt: TGTGCCAGCAGTTTGTCGGGGGGACAAGAGACCCAGTACTTC
d_gene: .; v_gene: TRBV2; abundance: .; j_gene: TRBJ2-5; CDR3aa: CASSREGETQYF; CDR3nt: TGTGCCAGCAGCCGGGAAGGGGAGACCCAGTACTTC
d_gene: .; v_gene: TRBV4-3; abundance: once; j_gene: TRBJ1-2; CDR3aa: CASSQERHNYGYTF; CDR3nt: TGCGCCAGCAGCCAAGAGCGACATAACTATGGCTACACCTTC
d_gene: .; v_gene: TRBV23-1; abundance: .; j_gene: TRBJ2-7; CDR3aa: CASSQSEHSYEQYF; CDR3nt: TGCGCCAGCAGTCAAAGCGAACATAGCTACGAGCAGTACTTC
d_gene: .; v_gene: TRBV6-1; abundance: .; j_gene: TRBJ1-1; CDR3aa: CASSVSRNTEAFF; CDR3nt: TGTGCCAGCAGTGTGTCCAGGAACACTGAAGCTTTCTTT
d_gene: .; v_gene: TRBV6-6; abundance: .; j_gene: TRBJ2-7; CDR3aa: CASSYSIPSSYEQYF; CDR3nt: TGTGCCAGCAGTTACTCGATTCCCAGTTCCTACGAGCAGTACTTC
d_gene: .; v_gene: TRBV28; abundance: .; j_gene: TRBJ1-5; CDR3aa: CASSLDKGGGRSNQPQHF; CDR3nt: TGTGCCAGCAGTTTAGATAAAGGTGGGGGACGAAGCAATCAGCCCCAGCATTTT
d_gene: TRBD1; v_gene: TRBV14; abundance: few; j_gene: TRBJ1-6; CDR3aa: CASSPTGGNSPLHF; CDR3nt: TGTGCCAGCAGTCCGACAGGGGGGAATTCACCCCTCCACTTT
d_gene: .; v_gene: TRBV10-3; abundance: few; j_gene: TRBJ1-5; CDR3aa: CAISESTSNQPQHF; CDR3nt: TGTGCCATCAGTGAGTCGACTAGCAATCAGCCCCAGCATTTT
d_gene: .; v_gene: TRBV30; abundance: few; j_gene: TRBJ1-1; CDR3aa: CAWSGNLNTEAFF; CDR3nt: TGTGCCTGGAGTGGTAACTTAAACACTGAAGCTTTCTTT
d_gene: .; v_gene: TRBV30; abundance: .; j_gene: TRBJ2-6; CDR3aa: CAWSVLGLGANVLTF; CDR3nt: TGTGCCTGGAGTGTCCTCGGGTTGGGGGCCAACGTCCTGACTTTC
d_gene: .; v_gene: TRBV15; abundance: .; j_gene: TRBJ1-4; CDR3aa: CATSTRTAKNEKLFF; CDR3nt: TGTGCCACCAGCACCCGGACGGCGAAAAATGAAAAACTGTTTTTT
d_gene: TRBD1; v_gene: TRBV2; abundance: .; j_gene: TRBJ2-5; CDR3aa: CASSSTGGPQYF; CDR3nt: TGTGCCAGCAGTTCCACAGGGGGCCCGCAGTACTTC